These 9 T cell receptor beta chains were sequenced from one sample in a study of T cell repertoires in ileal Crohn's disease. This table comes from immunoSEQ multiplex PCR, and its TCRdb copy is limited to in-frame clones, with some not included. The repertoire holds more than 12,000 clones, with more than 60% as singletons. As to time point: neoterminal ileum biopsy at postoperative endoscopy, about 6 months after surgery. Sequences were obtained from ileal tissue. The source of these receptors is an adult with Crohn's disease.

The gene calls are TRBV11-2 and TRBJ1-2; 9 nucleotides line up with TRBD1. Germline lookup yields CDR1 SGHAT and CDR2 FQNNGV. This CDR3 region has 15 residues. The trim removed 4 bases at V and 13 bases at J, leaving 16 bases unmatched. This CDR3 reads CASSSPSGTGYGFTF. As DNA, the CDR3 is TGTGCCAGCAGCTCCCCCTCCGGGACAGGGTACGGTTTCACCTTC.

This chain links TRBV18 with TRBJ2-1, with 10 bases lining up with TRBD2. V lost 4 bases to trimming and J lost 7 bases; unmatched junction nucleotides: 13. CDR3 length equals 17 residues. From germline, CDR1 is KGHSH and CDR2 LQKENI. DNA for the CDR3: TGTGCCAGCTCACTGCAGGAGGCTAGCGGGAGCGGAAATGAGCAGTTCTTC. Amino acid sequence: CASSLQEASGSGNEQFF.

DNA for the CDR3: TGCGCCAGCGGGACCTTAGTGGGGTCTAGCACAGATACGCAGTATTTT. This encodes CASGTLVGSSTDTQYF. V and J are TRBV5-1 and TRBJ2-3; either TRBD1 or TRBD2 may supply D (5 bases each). CDR1 and CDR2 from the germline V gene are SGHRS and YFSETQ. V lost 7 bases and J 0 bases, leaving 18 bases between the germline ends. The CDR3 covers 16 residues. The variable domain in full, completed from reference TRBV5-1 and TRBJ2-3, reads KAGVTQTPRYLIKTRGQQVTLSCSPISGHRSVSWYQQTPGQGLQFLFEYFSETQRNKGNFPGRFSGRQFSNSRSEMNVSTLELGDSALYLCASGTLVGSSTDTQYFGPGTRLTVL.

V is TRBV7-6 and J is TRBJ2-2; D unresolved. V was shortened by 5 bases and J by 0 bases, with 10 bases between the two germline ends. The CDR3 has 15 residues. Per the germline V gene, CDR1 is SGHVS and CDR2 is FNYEAQ. Written as DNA, the CDR3 is TGTGCCAGCAGCAACCGGGCCGCGAACACCGGGGAGCTGTTTTTT. Its translation is CASSNRAANTGELFF.

The genes are TRBV13 and TRBJ1-4, with 10 bases matching TRBD1. V shed 4 bases and J 7 bases; nucleotides not matched to a gene: 12. The CDR3 is 17 residues long. CDR1 and CDR2 from the germline V gene are PRHDT and FYEKMQ (reference sequence). In DNA form, the CDR3 reads TGTGCCAGCAGCTCAAGGGACAGGGGCCCCTTCCGTGAAAAACTGTTTTTT. Its translation: CASSSRDRGPFREKLFF.

The chain links TRBV18 to TRBJ2-6; 7 nucleotides align to TRBD1. This CDR3 has 17 amino acids. The J segment lost 0 bases and the V segment lost 4 bases, leaving 6 bases of the junction unmatched. CDR1 and CDR2 (germline): KGHSH, LQKENI. Here the CDR3 DNA reads TGTGCCAGCTCACTGGACAGGTTCTCCTCTGGGGCCAACGTCCTGACTTTC. Amino acid sequence: CASSLDRFSSGANVLTF.

V is TRBV6-1 and J is TRBJ2-1, with 8 nucleotides matching TRBD1. The CDR3 spans 14 residues. Looked up from germline, CDR1 is MNHNS and CDR2 is SASEGT. The J segment lost 4 bases and the V segment lost 6 bases, leaving 5 bases of the junction unmatched. For the CDR3, the DNA is TGTGCCAGCAGCCAAGGACAGGGTTACAATGAGCAGTTCTTC. Encoded protein: CASSQGQGYNEQFF.

Here the CDR3 DNA reads TGTGCCTGGAGTCCGGGGGCCTCGAGTGGAGCTTTCTTT. Its translation: CAWSPGASSGAFF. The chain couples TRBV30 to TRBJ1-1; D may be TRBD1 (6 bases). The CDR3 contains 13 residues. V was cut by 2 bases and J by 10 bases, with 17 bases left in between. Per germline, CDR1 GTSNPN and CDR2 SVGIG (reference sequence).

V gene TRBV5-5 combines with J gene TRBJ1-4; no reliable D call. The CDR3 is made up of 14 amino acids. With 0 bases removed from V and 4 bases from J, the gap between germline ends came to 7 bases. CDR1 is SGHKS, CDR2 YYEKEE, per germline (reference sequence). The DNA for the CDR3 is TGTGCCAGCAGCTTGGGAGGGCATAATGAAAAACTGTTTTTT. This sequence encodes CASSLGGHNEKLFF. Based on the CDR3 plus reference TRBV5-5 and TRBJ1-4, the full variable domain is DAGVTQSPTHLIKTRGQQVTLRCSPISGHKSVSWYQQVLGQGPQFIFQYYEKEERGRGNFPDRFSARQFPNYSSELNVNALLLGDSALYLCASSLGGHNEKLFFGSGTQLSVL.